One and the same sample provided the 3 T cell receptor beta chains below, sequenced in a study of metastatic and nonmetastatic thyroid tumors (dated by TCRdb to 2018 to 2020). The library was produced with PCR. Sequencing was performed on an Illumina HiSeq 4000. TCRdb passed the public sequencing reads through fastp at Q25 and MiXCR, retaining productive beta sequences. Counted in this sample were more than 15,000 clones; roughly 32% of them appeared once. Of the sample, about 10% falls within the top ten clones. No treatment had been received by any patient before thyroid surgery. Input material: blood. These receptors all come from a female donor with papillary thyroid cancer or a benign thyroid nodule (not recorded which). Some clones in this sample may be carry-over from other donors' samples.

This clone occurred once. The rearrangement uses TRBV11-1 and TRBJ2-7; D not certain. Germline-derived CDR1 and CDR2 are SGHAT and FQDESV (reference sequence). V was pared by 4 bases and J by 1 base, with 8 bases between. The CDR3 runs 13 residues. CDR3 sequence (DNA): TGTGCCAGCAGCTCGGACGGTTCCTACGAGCAGTACTTC. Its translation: CASSSDGSYEQYF.

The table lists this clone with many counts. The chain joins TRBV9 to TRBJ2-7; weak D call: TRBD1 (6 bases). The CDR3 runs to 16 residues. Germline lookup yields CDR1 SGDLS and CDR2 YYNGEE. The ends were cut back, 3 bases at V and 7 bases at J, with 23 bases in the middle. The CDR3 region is CASSEGEWQGGGEQYF. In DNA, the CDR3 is TGTGCCAGCAGCGAGGGGGAATGGCAGGGTGGCGGGGAGCAGTACTTC. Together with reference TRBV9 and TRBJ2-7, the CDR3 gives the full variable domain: DSGVTQTPKHLITATGQRVTLRCSPRSGDLSVYWYQQSLDQGLQFLIQYYNGEERAKGNILERFSAQQFPDLHSELNLSSLELGDSALYFCASSEGEWQGGGEQYFGPGTRLTVT.

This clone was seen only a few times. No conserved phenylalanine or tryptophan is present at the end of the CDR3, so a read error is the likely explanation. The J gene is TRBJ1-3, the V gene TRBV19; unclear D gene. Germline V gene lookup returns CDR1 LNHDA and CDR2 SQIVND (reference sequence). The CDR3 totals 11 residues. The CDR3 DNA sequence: TGTGCCAGTTCATACCGGAACATCATATATTCT. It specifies CASSYRNIIYS.